A selection of T cell receptor beta chains follows, all from one sample in a study of T cells after posttransplantation cyclophosphamide. The method was immunoSEQ multiplex PCR; TCRdb's version includes in-frame clones alone and lacks a portion of them. The table lists 12,000 or so clones, no singletons, with 6% to 8% in the top ten. The sample consisted of PBMCs. Source of these receptors: a woman aged 40 to 50 in good health, CMV-negative, and a related stem cell transplant donor. Each CDR3 is given with its conserved first and last residue. The D gene is left open where the match is weak. The size entry is marked missing in some rows and otherwise reads once, few, many or a size class.

d_gene: -
j_gene: TRBJ1-2
v_gene: TRBV5-4
abundance: many
CDR3nt: TGTGCCAGCAGCTTGCCGGGGGGAAACTATGGCTACACCTTC
CDR3aa: CASSLPGGNYGYTF

d_gene: -
j_gene: TRBJ1-1
v_gene: TRBV11-2
abundance: many
CDR3nt: TGTGCCAGCAGCTTAGGACTTGGCCGGGGAAGAACTGAAGCTTTCTTT
CDR3aa: CASSLGLGRGRTEAFF

d_gene: TRBD2
j_gene: TRBJ2-1
v_gene: TRBV5-1
abundance: many
CDR3nt: TGCGCCAGCAGCGCAGCGGGGGCGTTTCCAACCTACAATGAGCAGTTCTTC
CDR3aa: CASSAAGAFPTYNEQFF

d_gene: -
j_gene: TRBJ2-1
v_gene: TRBV7-3
abundance: many
CDR3nt: TGTGCCAGCAGCGTAGGGGAAGGCTCCTACAATGAGCAGTTCTTC
CDR3aa: CASSVGEGSYNEQFF

d_gene: TRBD2
j_gene: TRBJ2-7
v_gene: TRBV6-2/TRBV6-3
abundance: many
CDR3nt: TGTGCCAGCAGTTCCCGTCTGGCGGCGGGGGTCTCCTACGAGCAGTACTTC
CDR3aa: CASSSRLAAGVSYEQYF

d_gene: TRBD2
j_gene: TRBJ2-4
v_gene: TRBV27
abundance: many
CDR3nt: TGTGCCAGTTCCCTACGGAATCTAGCGGGGGGGCCTGGCATTCAGTACTTC
CDR3aa: CASSLRNLAGGPGIQYF

d_gene: TRBD1
j_gene: TRBJ1-4
v_gene: TRBV5-6
abundance: many
CDR3nt: TGTGCCAGCACCGCACAGGGGAATTGGGAAAAACTGTTTTTT
CDR3aa: CASTAQGNWEKLFF

d_gene: -
j_gene: TRBJ1-2
v_gene: TRBV6-5
abundance: many
CDR3nt: TGTGCCAGCAGTTACTCATCGGGACTAGGCTTGGGCTACACCTTC
CDR3aa: CASSYSSGLGLGYTF

d_gene: -
j_gene: TRBJ2-7
v_gene: TRBV12-3/TRBV12-4
abundance: many
CDR3nt: TGTGCCAGCAGTCCACGGAGGGTGGGCTACGAGCAGTACTTC
CDR3aa: CASSPRRVGYEQYF

d_gene: TRBD2
j_gene: TRBJ2-1
v_gene: TRBV10-3
abundance: medium-sized
CDR3nt: TGTGCCATCAAAGGCGGAGCGGGGGAGAATGAGCAGTTCTTC
CDR3aa: CAIKGGAGENEQFF

d_gene: -
j_gene: TRBJ2-2
v_gene: TRBV5-1
abundance: many
CDR3nt: TGCGCCAGCAGAAACAGGGAGGGCACCGGGGAGCTGTTTTTT
CDR3aa: CASRNREGTGELFF

d_gene: -
j_gene: TRBJ2-7
v_gene: TRBV5-8
abundance: many
CDR3nt: TGTGCCAGCAGCTTGGCGAACTCCGCCGAGCAGTACTTC
CDR3aa: CASSLANSAEQYF

d_gene: -
j_gene: TRBJ2-2
v_gene: TRBV4-2
abundance: few
CDR3nt: TGTGCCAGCAGCCAAGAGGCGGTCAGAACTACCGGGGAGCTGTTTTTT
CDR3aa: CASSQEAVRTTGELFF

d_gene: TRBD2
j_gene: TRBJ2-1
v_gene: TRBV7-6
abundance: many
CDR3nt: TGTGCCAGCAGCTTAGGGGGGACTAGCGGGTTCAATGAGCAGTTCTTC
CDR3aa: CASSLGGTSGFNEQFF

d_gene: -
j_gene: TRBJ2-5
v_gene: TRBV7-9
abundance: many
CDR3nt: TGTGCCAGCAGCTCGCTAGTAGGGGAACAAGCGGAGACCCAGTACTTC
CDR3aa: CASSSLVGEQAETQYF

d_gene: -
j_gene: TRBJ1-2
v_gene: TRBV9
abundance: few
CDR3nt: TGTGCCAGCAGCGTAGGTCGGGGAGGAAGTCGCTACACCTTC
CDR3aa: CASSVGRGGSRYTF

d_gene: TRBD2
j_gene: TRBJ2-1
v_gene: TRBV7-8
abundance: many
CDR3nt: TGTGCCAGCCGGCTAGCGGGAGTCTGGGAGCAGTTCTTC
CDR3aa: CASRLAGVWEQFF

d_gene: -
j_gene: TRBJ1-1
v_gene: TRBV6-6
abundance: many
CDR3nt: TGTGCCAGCAGTTACTCCGCCCCCGGGAACACTGAAGCTTTCTTT
CDR3aa: CASSYSAPGNTEAFF

d_gene: -
j_gene: TRBJ1-3
v_gene: TRBV5-1
abundance: many
CDR3nt: TGCGCCAGCAGCCCCCTGGGGTCCAGGGCCCCTTCTGGAAACACCATATATTTT
CDR3aa: CASSPLGSRAPSGNTIYF

d_gene: -
j_gene: TRBJ2-3
v_gene: TRBV24-1
abundance: few
CDR3nt: TGTGCCACCAGTGATCCAGCGTTAAGCACAGATACGCAGTATTTT
CDR3aa: CATSDPALSTDTQYF

d_gene: -
j_gene: TRBJ1-6
v_gene: TRBV12-5
abundance: many
CDR3nt: TGTGCTAGTGGTTTGAGGGTCGATTCACCCCTCCACTTT
CDR3aa: CASGLRVDSPLHF

d_gene: TRBD2
j_gene: TRBJ2-5
v_gene: TRBV7-6
abundance: -
CDR3nt: TGTGCCAGCAGCCCCGCCCGGACTAGCGGGAGTTTGGAGACCCAGTACTTC
CDR3aa: CASSPARTSGSLETQYF

d_gene: TRBD1
j_gene: TRBJ1-2
v_gene: TRBV7-2
abundance: many
CDR3nt: TGTGCCAGCAGCCCCCGACAGGGGTATGGCTACACCTTC
CDR3aa: CASSPRQGYGYTF

d_gene: -
j_gene: TRBJ1-3
v_gene: TRBV6-5
abundance: many
CDR3nt: TGTGCCAGCAGTTACGACTGGAGCTCTGGAAACACCATATATTTT
CDR3aa: CASSYDWSSGNTIYF

d_gene: -
j_gene: TRBJ2-7
v_gene: TRBV2
abundance: many
CDR3nt: TGTGCCAGCAGTCCCGGTGACGGGTACGAGCAGTACTTC
CDR3aa: CASSPGDGYEQYF

d_gene: TRBD1
j_gene: TRBJ2-7
v_gene: TRBV19
abundance: many
CDR3nt: TGTGCCAGTAGTTCACCCGGGACAGGGGCCTACGAGCAGTACTTC
CDR3aa: CASSSPGTGAYEQYF

d_gene: -
j_gene: TRBJ1-5
v_gene: TRBV6-2/TRBV6-3
abundance: many
CDR3nt: TGTGCCAGCAGTTACGTAGGGGTGGGCAATCAGCCCCAGCATTTT
CDR3aa: CASSYVGVGNQPQHF

d_gene: TRBD1
j_gene: TRBJ2-7
v_gene: TRBV9
abundance: many
CDR3nt: TGTGCCAGCAGCGCCCAGCCACAGGGGTCCCACGAGCAGTACTTC
CDR3aa: CASSAQPQGSHEQYF

d_gene: -
j_gene: TRBJ2-2
v_gene: TRBV2
abundance: many
CDR3nt: TGTGCCAGCAGCCTAGATAACACCGGGGAGCTGTTTTTT
CDR3aa: CASSLDNTGELFF

d_gene: TRBD1
j_gene: TRBJ2-3
v_gene: TRBV7-8
abundance: -
CDR3nt: TGTGCCAGCAGCTCCCAGGGACAGACGGGGAGAGATACGCAGTATTTT
CDR3aa: CASSSQGQTGRDTQYF

d_gene: -
j_gene: TRBJ2-7
v_gene: TRBV6-2/TRBV6-3
abundance: -
CDR3nt: TGTGCCAGCAGCATGGGGGGTCTGCGGACAGGACTATACGAGCAGTACTTC
CDR3aa: CASSMGGLRTGLYEQYF

d_gene: TRBD1
j_gene: TRBJ2-5
v_gene: TRBV5-1
abundance: many
CDR3nt: TGCGCCAGCAGCTACCAGCCTCCGGGACAGGGAGAGACCCAGTACTTC
CDR3aa: CASSYQPPGQGETQYF

d_gene: -
j_gene: TRBJ1-2
v_gene: TRBV5-5
abundance: many
CDR3nt: TGTGCCAGCAGCTTGGTCGCAGGTGTCTTTGGCTACACCTTC
CDR3aa: CASSLVAGVFGYTF

d_gene: TRBD2
j_gene: TRBJ2-4
v_gene: TRBV2
abundance: many
CDR3nt: TGTGCCAGCACTCGGACTAGCGGGGGTGACATTCAGTACTTC
CDR3aa: CASTRTSGGDIQYF

d_gene: -
j_gene: TRBJ2-3
v_gene: TRBV5-4
abundance: many
CDR3nt: TGTGCCAGCATCAATAGCAGAGCTAGCACAGATACGCAGTATTTT
CDR3aa: CASINSRASTDTQYF

d_gene: TRBD2
j_gene: TRBJ2-1
v_gene: TRBV4-2
abundance: many
CDR3nt: TGTGCCAGCAGCCAAGATGGAGCGGGAGGTCCCCCCACAGAGCAGTTCTTC
CDR3aa: CASSQDGAGGPPTEQFF

d_gene: -
j_gene: TRBJ1-1
v_gene: TRBV2
abundance: medium-sized
CDR3nt: TGTGCCAGCAGTGAGGAACACAGGGCCCTTGAAGCTTTCTTT
CDR3aa: CASSEEHRALEAFF

d_gene: -
j_gene: TRBJ2-1
v_gene: TRBV4-3
abundance: many
CDR3nt: TGCGCCAGCAGCCCTCAGGGTAGCGGTATAGGCAATGAGCAGTTCTTC
CDR3aa: CASSPQGSGIGNEQFF

d_gene: -
j_gene: TRBJ1-6
v_gene: TRBV6-5
abundance: many
CDR3nt: TGTGCCAGCAGTTCCCGCGGGGGGGAGCATTCACCCCTCCACTTT
CDR3aa: CASSSRGGEHSPLHF

d_gene: TRBD1
j_gene: TRBJ2-5
v_gene: TRBV30
abundance: few
CDR3nt: TGTGCCTGGAGTGTACAGGGGGCGAGGGAGACCCAGTACTTC
CDR3aa: CAWSVQGARETQYF

d_gene: -
j_gene: TRBJ2-5
v_gene: TRBV7-9
abundance: few
CDR3nt: TGTGCCAGCACCCAACGGGGAAGGGGGCAAGAGACCCAGTACTTC
CDR3aa: CASTQRGRGQETQYF

d_gene: -
j_gene: TRBJ1-2
v_gene: TRBV5-6
abundance: many
CDR3nt: TGTGCCAGCAGCTTGGACCGTGGACAGTGGGGACGATATGGCTACACCTTC
CDR3aa: CASSLDRGQWGRYGYTF

d_gene: -
j_gene: TRBJ2-2
v_gene: TRBV4-2
abundance: many
CDR3nt: TGTGCCAGCAGCCCGCGGGGTTACACCGGGGAGCTGTTTTTT
CDR3aa: CASSPRGYTGELFF

d_gene: TRBD2
j_gene: TRBJ2-3
v_gene: TRBV11-2
abundance: -
CDR3nt: TGTGCCAGCAGCGGGCTAGCGGGAGGGCCCGATACGCAGTATTTT
CDR3aa: CASSGLAGGPDTQYF

d_gene: TRBD1
j_gene: TRBJ1-5
v_gene: TRBV19
abundance: many
CDR3nt: TGTGCCAGTAGTATAATAGACAGGGGTATCGGCAATCAGCCCCAGCATTTT
CDR3aa: CASSIIDRGIGNQPQHF

d_gene: TRBD1
j_gene: TRBJ2-3
v_gene: TRBV5-1
abundance: few
CDR3nt: TGCGCCAGCAGCTTTACGAGAGGGACAGGGGCGAAAGATACGCAGTATTTT
CDR3aa: CASSFTRGTGAKDTQYF

d_gene: TRBD2
j_gene: TRBJ2-7
v_gene: TRBV7-9
abundance: many
CDR3nt: TGTGCCAGCAGCTTAAGCGGGGCCCGGGGTATCTCCGAGCAGTACTTC
CDR3aa: CASSLSGARGISEQYF

d_gene: TRBD2
j_gene: TRBJ2-5
v_gene: TRBV7-3
abundance: few
CDR3nt: TGTGCCAGCAGCCCGGGGACTAGCGGGGGGGCCGCAGAGACCCAGTACTTC
CDR3aa: CASSPGTSGGAAETQYF

d_gene: TRBD1
j_gene: TRBJ1-3
v_gene: TRBV7-9
abundance: medium-sized
CDR3nt: TGTGCCAGCAGCCCCCAGGGGGCTTCTGGAAACACCATATATTTT
CDR3aa: CASSPQGASGNTIYF

d_gene: -
j_gene: TRBJ1-1
v_gene: TRBV4-2
abundance: many
CDR3nt: TGTGCCAGCAGCCCCCCCGGAGTAGGGTACACTGAAGCTTTCTTT
CDR3aa: CASSPPGVGYTEAFF

d_gene: -
j_gene: TRBJ2-7
v_gene: TRBV4-3
abundance: many
CDR3nt: TGCGCCAGCAGCCAAGTAGTAGCGGCATCCTACGAGCAGTACTTC
CDR3aa: CASSQVVAASYEQYF

d_gene: TRBD2
j_gene: TRBJ2-3
v_gene: TRBV2
abundance: many
CDR3nt: TGTGCCAGCGCCCGGACTAGCGGGAGGGCCACAGATACGCAGTATTTT
CDR3aa: CASARTSGRATDTQYF

d_gene: TRBD1
j_gene: TRBJ1-2
v_gene: TRBV18
abundance: many
CDR3nt: TGTGCCAGCTCATTGGACAGGGAATATGGCTACACCTTC
CDR3aa: CASSLDREYGYTF

d_gene: TRBD2
j_gene: TRBJ2-1
v_gene: TRBV19
abundance: many
CDR3nt: TGTGCCAGTAGTGGTCTAGCGGCCTCCTACAATGAGCAGTTCTTC
CDR3aa: CASSGLAASYNEQFF